The rows below give T cell receptor beta chains drawn from one sample of a study of T cell responses to AZD1222 COVID-19 vaccine. TCRdb keeps only in-frame clones here, not all; method: immunoSEQ multiplex PCR. The sample carries tens of thousands of clones, around 90% recorded once. The material was peripheral blood, obtained 28 days after the second dose of the MenACWY control vaccine. These receptor sequences come from an adult who received the MenACWY meningococcal vaccine as a control. CDR3s include the opening cysteine and the closing phenylalanine or tryptophan. The D gene is left open where the match is weak. Rows may omit the clone size; those that give it use once, few, many or a size class.

CASSYLAGYNEQFF | TGTGCCAGCAGTTACCTAGCGGGTTACAATGAGCAGTTCTTC | TRBJ2-1 | TRBV6-7 | once | TRBD2
CASSLEGWGLTETQYF | TGTGCCAGCAGCTTAGAGGGGTGGGGGTTGACGGAGACCCAGTACTTC | TRBJ2-5 | TRBV7-2 | NA | NA
CASNPSSYNEQFF | TGTGCCAGTAACCCGAGCTCCTACAATGAGCAGTTCTTC | TRBJ2-1 | TRBV19 | NA | NA
CASSQVIGVGNTIYF | TGTGCCAGCAGCCAAGTTATAGGTGTGGGAAACACCATATATTTT | TRBJ1-3 | TRBV14 | NA | NA
CASSVEDRISGNTIYF | TGTGCCAGCAGCGTAGAGGACAGAATCTCTGGAAACACCATATATTTT | TRBJ1-3 | TRBV9 | NA | NA
CASRRNSYNSPLHF | TGTGCCAGCAGAAGGAACTCCTATAATTCACCCCTCCACTTT | TRBJ1-6 | TRBV6-5 | NA | NA
CASSGQPKNIQYF | TGTGCCAGCAGTGGACAGCCCAAAAACATTCAGTACTTC | TRBJ2-4 | TRBV3-1/TRBV3-2 | NA | NA
CASSLAGEMGQPQHF | TGCGCCAGCAGCTTGGCAGGGGAGATGGGGCAGCCCCAGCATTTT | TRBJ1-5 | TRBV5-1 | NA | NA
CASSLRTSGSRDEQFF | TGTGCCAGCAGTTTACGCACTAGCGGGAGTAGGGATGAGCAGTTCTTC | TRBJ2-1 | TRBV28 | NA | TRBD2
CAIHSKPNEKLFF | TGTGCCATCCACAGCAAGCCTAATGAAAAACTGTTTTTT | TRBJ1-4 | TRBV10-3 | NA | NA